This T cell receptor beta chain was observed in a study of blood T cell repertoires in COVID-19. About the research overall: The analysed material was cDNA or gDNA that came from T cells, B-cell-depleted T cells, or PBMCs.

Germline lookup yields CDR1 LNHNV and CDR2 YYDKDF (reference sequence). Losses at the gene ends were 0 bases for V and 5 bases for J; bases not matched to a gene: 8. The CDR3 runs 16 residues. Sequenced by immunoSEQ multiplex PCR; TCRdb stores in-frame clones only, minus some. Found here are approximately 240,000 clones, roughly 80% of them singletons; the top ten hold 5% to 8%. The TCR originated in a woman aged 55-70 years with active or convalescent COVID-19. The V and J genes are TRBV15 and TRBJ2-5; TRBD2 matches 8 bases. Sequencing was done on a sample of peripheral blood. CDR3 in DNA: TGTGCCACCAGCAGAGATAGAGCGGGGGCTGTCGAGACCCAGTACTTC. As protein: CATSRDRAGAVETQYF. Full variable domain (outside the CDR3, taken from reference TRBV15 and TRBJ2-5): DAMVIQNPRYQVTQFGKPVTLSCSQTLNHNVMYWYQQKSSQAPKLLFHYYDKDFNNEADTPDNFQSRRPNTSFCFLDIRSPGLGDTAMYLCATSRDRAGAVETQYFGPGTRLLVL.